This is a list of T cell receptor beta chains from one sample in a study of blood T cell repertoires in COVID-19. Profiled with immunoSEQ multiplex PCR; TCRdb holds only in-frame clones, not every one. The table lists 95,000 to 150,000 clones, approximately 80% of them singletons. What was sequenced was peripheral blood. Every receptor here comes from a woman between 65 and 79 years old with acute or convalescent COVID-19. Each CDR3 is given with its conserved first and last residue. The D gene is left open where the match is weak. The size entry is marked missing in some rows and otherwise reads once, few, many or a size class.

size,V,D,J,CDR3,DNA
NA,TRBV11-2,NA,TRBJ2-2,CASSLHYGAGELFF,TGTGCCAGCAGCTTACATTACGGGGCCGGGGAGCTGTTTTTT
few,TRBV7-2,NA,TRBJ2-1,CASTPGNEQFF,TGTGCCAGCACCCCAGGCAATGAGCAGTTCTTC
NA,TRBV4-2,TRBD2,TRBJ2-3,CASSQALGLVTDTQYF,TGTGCCAGCAGCCAAGCTCTGGGACTAGTGACAGATACGCAGTATTTT
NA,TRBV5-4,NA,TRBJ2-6,CASSPPGAGANVLTF,TGTGCCAGCAGCCCGCCCGGGGCTGGGGCCAACGTCCTGACTTTC
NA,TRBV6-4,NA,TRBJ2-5,CASRCGRETAQYF,TGTGCCAGCAGGTGCGGCAGAGAGACGGCCCAGTACTTC
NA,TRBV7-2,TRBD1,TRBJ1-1,CASSNPTGGHTEAFF,TGTGCCAGCAGCAACCCGACAGGGGGACACACTGAAGCTTTCTTT
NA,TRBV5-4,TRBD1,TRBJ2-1,CASSFDQGARNEQFF,TGTGCCAGCAGCTTTGATCAGGGGGCGCGGAATGAGCAGTTCTTC
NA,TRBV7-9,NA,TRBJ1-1,CASSPMGGNTEAFF,TGTGCCAGCAGTCCGATGGGGGGGAACACTGAAGCTTTCTTT
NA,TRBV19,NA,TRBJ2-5,CASSIRGLLQETQYF,TGTGCCAGTAGTATTCGGGGACTGCTCCAAGAGACCCAGTACTTC
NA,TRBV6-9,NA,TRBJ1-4,CASSYRGINEKLFF,TGTGCCAGCAGTTATCGGGGTATTAATGAAAAACTGTTTTTT
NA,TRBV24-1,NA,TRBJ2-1,CATSGAGPTYNEQFF,TGTGCCACCAGTGGGGCGGGACCGACTTACAATGAGCAGTTCTTC
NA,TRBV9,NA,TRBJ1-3,CASSKTGSGNTIYF,TGTGCCAGCAGCAAAACGGGGTCTGGAAACACCATATATTTT
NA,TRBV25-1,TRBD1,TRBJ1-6,CASSEDRGPRNSPLHF,TGTGCCAGCAGTGAGGACAGGGGACCTCGCAATTCACCCCTCCACTTT
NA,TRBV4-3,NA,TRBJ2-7,CASSQAGTPYEQYF,TGCGCCAGCAGCCAGGCCGGGACACCCTACGAGCAGTACTTC
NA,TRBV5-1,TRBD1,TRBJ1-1,CASSQYRGQENMNTEAFF,TGCGCCAGCAGCCAGTACAGGGGGCAGGAAAACATGAACACTGAAGCTTTCTTT
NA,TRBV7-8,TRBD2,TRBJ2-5,CASSLVGRRGERRETQYF,TGTGCCAGCAGCTTAGTTGGAAGGCGGGGGGAACGTAGGGAGACCCAGTACTTC
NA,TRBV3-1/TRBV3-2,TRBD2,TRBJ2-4,CASSQLRAGGNIQYF,TGTGCCAGCAGCCAACTCCGGGCGGGGGGAAACATTCAGTACTTC
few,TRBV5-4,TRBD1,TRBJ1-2,CASSSGQRLGYGYTF,TGTGCCAGCAGCTCGGGACAGAGATTGGGTTATGGCTACACCTTC
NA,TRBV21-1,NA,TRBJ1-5,CASPQDFCNQPQHF,TGTGCCAGCCCTCAAGACTTCTGCAATCAGCCCCAGCATTTT
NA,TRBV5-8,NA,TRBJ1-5,CARSETQPQHF,TGTGCCAGGAGTGAAACTCAGCCCCAGCATTTT
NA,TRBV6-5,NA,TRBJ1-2,CASSYGTSNYGYTF,TGTGCCAGCAGTTACGGGACTTCGAACTATGGCTACACCTTC
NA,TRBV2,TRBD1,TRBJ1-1,CASSTQGSTEAFF,TGTGCCAGCAGTACACAGGGGAGCACTGAAGCTTTCTTT